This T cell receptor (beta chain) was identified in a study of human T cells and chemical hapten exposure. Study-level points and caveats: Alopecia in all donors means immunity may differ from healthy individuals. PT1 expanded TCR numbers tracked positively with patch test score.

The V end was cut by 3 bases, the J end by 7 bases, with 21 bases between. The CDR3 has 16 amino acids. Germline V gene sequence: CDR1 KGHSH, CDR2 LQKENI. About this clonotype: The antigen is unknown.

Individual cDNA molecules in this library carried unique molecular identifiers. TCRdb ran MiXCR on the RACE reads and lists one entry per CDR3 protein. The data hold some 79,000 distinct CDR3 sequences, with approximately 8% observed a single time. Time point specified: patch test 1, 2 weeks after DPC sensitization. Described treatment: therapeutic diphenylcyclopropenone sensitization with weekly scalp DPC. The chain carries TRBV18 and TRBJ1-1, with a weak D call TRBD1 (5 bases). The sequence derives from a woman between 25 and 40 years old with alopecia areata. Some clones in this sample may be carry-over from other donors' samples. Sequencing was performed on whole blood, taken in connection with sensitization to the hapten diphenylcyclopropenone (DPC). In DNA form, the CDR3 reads TGTGCCAGCTCACCTCTTTTTCGGACAAAATACTTTGAAGCTTTCTTT. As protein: CASSPLFRTKYFEAFF.